Following are 22 T cell receptor beta chains from one sample sequenced in a study of T cells in Graves' hyperthyroidism and ophthalmopathy. Amplified TCR beta CDR3 regions derived from RNA transcripts. A set of HTBI primers served as the primers for a first-round RT-PCR of the TCR CDR3. TCRdb recomputed calls from the multiplex PCR reads with MiXCR, one row per CDR3 protein. The sample shows about 290,000 distinct CDR3 sequences, roughly 17% of them seen only once. The sequencing sample was made of blood. These receptors were taken from a man aged 25 to 45 with Graves' hyperthyroidism.

This clonotype was seen repeatedly, ten times or more. The chain has TRBV20-1 and TRBJ2-1; no reliable D call. The ends were cut back, 0 bases at V and 10 bases at J, with 13 bases in the middle. The CDR3 extends over 13 amino acids. The V gene's germline CDR1 is DFQATT and CDR2 SNEGSKA (reference sequence). The CDR3 DNA reads as TGCAGTGCTAGAGAATCTTCGCTGGGGGAGCAGTTCTTC. Its translation: CSARESSLGEQFF.

This clonotype was picked up many times. The CDR3 sequence is CASSLASASGRASSTDTQYF. DNA of the CDR3: TGTGCCAGCAGCTTAGCGTCTGCTAGCGGGAGGGCTTCTAGCACAGATACGCAGTATTTT. The genes are TRBV7-9 and TRBJ2-3, with TRBD2 matching 12 bases. The ends lost 0 bases at V and 0 bases at J; junction bases unmatched: 10. This CDR3 is 20 amino acids long. Per the germline V gene, CDR1 is SEHNR and CDR2 is FQNEAQ (reference sequence).

The J gene is TRBJ2-7, the V gene TRBV12-3 or TRBV12-4, with 9 bases matching TRBD1. The junction had 6 bases not matched to a gene; V was cut back by 6 bases and J by 3 bases. CDR3 length: 14 amino acids. CDR3 sequence: CASSKTGGIYEQYF. CDR3 DNA: TGTGCCAGCAGCAAGACAGGGGGTATCTACGAGCAGTACTTC.

This clonotype came up a few times. V is TRBV19 and J is TRBJ2-1; TRBD1 aligns across 7 bases. The V segment lost 1 base and the J segment 5 bases; nucleotides outside the gene matches: 5. The CDR3 has 15 amino acids. Germline CDR1 is LNHDA and CDR2 is SQIVND (reference sequence). The CDR3 is CASSIGQGPHNEQFF. DNA of the CDR3: TGTGCCAGTAGTATAGGACAGGGACCACACAATGAGCAGTTCTTC. The full variable domain, in which reference TRBV19 and TRBJ2-1 provide the parts outside the CDR3, is DGGITQSPKYLFRKEGQNVTLSCEQNLNHDAMYWYRQDPGQGLRLIYYSQIVNDFQKGDIAEGYSVSREKKESFPLTVTSAQKNPTAFYLCASSIGQGPHNEQFFGPGTRLTVL.

This clonotype was detected many times. This rearrangement joins TRBV6-1 to TRBJ1-1, with D hard to call. V was trimmed by 4 bases and J by 1 base, leaving 10 bases between them. The CDR3 totals 14 residues. Germline loops: CDR1 MNHNS, CDR2 SASEGT. CDR3 in amino acids: CASSAVGENTEAFF. In DNA form, the CDR3 reads TGTGCCAGCAGTGCGGTTGGTGAGAACACTGAAGCTTTCTTT.

This clonotype was observed many times. The chain is built from TRBV30 and TRBJ2-7; unclear D gene. This CDR3 region has 13 residues. Trimming took off 0 bases at V and 3 bases at J, with 9 bases between the two ends. Germline CDR1 GTSNPN, CDR2 SVGIG (reference sequence). The CDR3 nucleotides read TGTGCCTGGAGTGTACCGGCTAACTACGAGCAGTACTTC. It specifies CAWSVPANYEQYF.

This clonotype was observed many times. This chain joins TRBV19 and TRBJ2-1, with TRBD2 matching over 7 bases. Germline-derived CDR1 and CDR2 are LNHDA and SQIVND (reference sequence). CDR3 size: 16 residues. J lost 0 bases, V lost 5 bases, and 7 bases had no gene match. This CDR3 is CASSSGGGSSYNEQFF. The CDR3 DNA reads as TGTGCCAGTAGTTCGGGCGGGGGAAGCTCCTACAATGAGCAGTTCTTC.

The chain employs TRBV7-8 and TRBJ1-4; D remains unclear. The CDR3 has 16 residues. Germline V CDR1 and CDR2: SGHVS, FQNEAQ. Trimming cost V 5 bases and J 6 bases, with 19 bases left between them. The CDR3 coding sequence is TGTGCCAGCAGCCCCTTCGGAGGGCCCAACGATGAAAAACTGTTTTTT. Translation gives CASSPFGGPNDEKLFF.

This clonotype was detected many times. This rearrangement joins TRBV7-2 to TRBJ2-3; 9 nucleotides agree with TRBD1. The germline CDR1 and CDR2 sequences are SGHTA and FQGNSA. The V segment lost 1 base and the J segment 4 bases; nucleotides outside the gene matches: 3. The CDR3 runs 15 residues. CDR3 DNA sequence: TGTGCCAGCAGCTTAGGGGACAGGGTCCCAGATACGCAGTATTTT. This codes for CASSLGDRVPDTQYF.

On this clonotype: At one boundary the junction diverges from the germline segment, which might be a read error. This chain joins TRBV25-1 and TRBJ1-1, with a possible D match to TRBD1 (6 bases). Germline CDR1 MGHDK, CDR2 SYGVNS. This CDR3 is built from 15 residues. Written as DNA, the CDR3 is TGTGCCTGCAGTGAAGGGGGGGGGCATCGTACTGAAGCTTTCTTT. Translation gives CACSEGGGHRTEAFF.

The gene calls are TRBV12-3 or TRBV12-4 and TRBJ1-2; possible D gene TRBD1, 5 bases. The V gene lost 3 bases and the J gene lost 8 bases, with 10 bases spanning the gap. There are 12 residues in the CDR3. CDR3 amino acids: CASSLAGGGYTF. The CDR3 coding sequence is TGTGCCAGCAGTTTGGCGGGGGGAGGCTACACCTTC.

The table lists this clonotype with a few counts. Mismatch with germline at one junction end may stem from a read error. The rearrangement uses TRBV12-3 or TRBV12-4 and TRBJ1-2; weak D call: TRBD1 (5 bases). The CDR3 is made up of 13 amino acids. The CDR3 sequence is CASSFTGVYRYTF. The CDR3 DNA follows: TGTGCCAGCAGTTTTACAGGCGTCTATCGCTACACCTTC.

Details on this clonotype: Since a much larger clone is just one base distant, this may be a read error. The chain carries TRBV20-1 and TRBJ2-6; D is perhaps TRBD1 (5 bases). Germline V lookup: CDR1 DFQATT, CDR2 SNEGSKA (reference sequence). The CDR3 is 14 amino acids. The CDR3 protein is CSARDGPGANVPTF. The CDR3, as DNA: TGCAGTGCCCGAGATGGGCCTGGGGCCAACGTCCCGACTTTC.

Only a few counts were recorded for this clonotype. The chain combines TRBV12-3 or TRBV12-4 with TRBJ2-6; no clear D gene. This CDR3 contains 15 residues. The V and J ends lost 2 bases and 2 bases respectively, with 7 bases between them. The CDR3 bases are TGTGCCAGCAGTTTACCAGAAACTGGGGCCAACGTCCTGACTTTC. This encodes CASSLPETGANVLTF.

Many counts were recorded for this clonotype. The rearrangement links TRBV20-1 to TRBJ1-6; D call uncertain. V dropped 0 bases and J dropped 4 bases, with 16 bases sitting between them. The CDR3 spans 17 residues. Germline-derived CDR1 and CDR2 are DFQATT and SNEGSKA (reference sequence). The CDR3, as DNA: TGCAGTGCTAGAGATTCCCAGCGGGGAGTTTATAATTCACCCCTCCACTTT. It codes for CSARDSQRGVYNSPLHF.

The chain has TRBV5-1 and TRBJ2-7; D ambiguous. Germline V gives CDR1 SGHRS, CDR2 YFSETQ. The CDR3 totals 16 residues. V was shortened by 2 bases and J by 1 base, with 16 bases between the two germline ends. The CDR3, as DNA: TGCGCCAGCAGCTTAAATCCACAGTTATCATCCTACGAGCAGTACTTC. This codes for CASSLNPQLSSYEQYF.

The sample holds many counts of this clonotype. The rearrangement joins TRBV19 to TRBJ2-7, with D possibly TRBD2 on 5 matching bases. The V and J ends lost 1 base and 0 bases respectively, with 10 bases between them. This CDR3 has 15 amino acids. CDR1 and CDR2 from the germline V gene are LNHDA and SQIVND (reference sequence). DNA for the CDR3: TGTGCCAGTAGTATAGCGGGGAGAAGCTCCTACGAGCAGTACTTC. Its translation is CASSIAGRSSYEQYF.

The chain links TRBV24-1 to TRBJ1-2, with TRBD1 as a possible D gene (5 bases). The CDR3 totals 15 residues. Germline V gene data show CDR1 as KGHDR and CDR2 as SFDVKD. V was clipped by 3 bases and J by 4 bases, with 14 bases between them. The CDR3 loop reads CATSDEDIGIYGYTF. Here the CDR3 DNA reads TGTGCCACCAGTGATGAGGACATTGGGATCTATGGCTACACCTTC.

Note on this clonotype: This could be a read error, since a much larger clone is one nucleotide away. In nucleotides, the CDR3 is TGTGCCAGCTCACCGGACAGGGAGAACACTGAAGCTTTCTTT. This sequence encodes CASSPDRENTEAFF. This chain uses TRBV18 with TRBJ1-1; 8 nucleotides match TRBD1. Germline CDR1 is KGHSH and CDR2 is LQKENI. V was pared by 3 bases and J by 1 base, with 1 base of the junction left unmatched. This CDR3 contains 14 residues.

This clonotype has a handful of counts. The V and J genes are TRBV6-1 and TRBJ2-2; D remains unclear. V dropped 6 bases and J dropped 0 bases, with 17 bases sitting between them. The CDR3 spans 17 residues. Germline V gene data show CDR1 as MNHNS and CDR2 as SASEGT. The CDR3 coding sequence is TGTGCCAGCAGATCTCCCCAAGGGCGATCGAACACCGGGGAGCTGTTTTTT. Amino acids: CASRSPQGRSNTGELFF.

In its sample, this clonotype was seen many times. The junction differs from germline at one of its ends, possibly a read error. V usage is TRBV5-1 and J usage is TRBJ1-4; D gene uncertain. Per the germline V gene, CDR1 is SGHRS and CDR2 is YFSETQ. CDR3 length: 12 residues. CDR3 in amino acids: CASSLVGEKLFF. The CDR3 DNA reads TGTGCCAGCAGCTTGGTGGGTGAAAAACTGTTTTTT.

This clonotype has at least ten counts. The chain employs TRBV2 and TRBJ2-3, with TRBD2 identical over 9 bases. Germline trimming cut 3 bases from V and 6 bases from J; bases unmatched to any gene: 13. This CDR3 is built from 17 residues. Germline CDR1 reads SNHLY; CDR2 reads FYNNEI. The CDR3 sequence: CASSDSWAGGPSDTQYF. Written as DNA, the CDR3 is TGTGCCAGCAGTGACAGTTGGGCGGGAGGGCCGTCGGATACGCAGTATTTT.